The TCR beta chain under discussion was sequenced for a study of T cells expressing NK-cell markers. Study overall: Sorted T-cell subsets CD3+CD56+NKG2C+, CD3+CD56+NKG2C- and CD3+CD56-NKG2C+ were TCR beta-sequenced. The study sequenced eight donors, seven HCMV-seropositive and one seronegative.

Generation of TCR beta cDNA was performed by 5'RACE template switching incorporating UMIs. Using the 5' RACE reads, TCRdb records one entry per CDR3 protein without DNA. The sample shows some 500,000 distinct CDR3 sequences, and more than 1.4% sits with its ten largest clones. As for this clonotype: The antigen remains undetermined.

Findings and caveats of the study: Expanded clones of NKG2C+ T cells had an unclear HCMV specificity.

The CDR3 runs to 14 residues. The V and J genes are TRBV12-3 or TRBV12-4 and TRBJ2-1; lacking DNA, the TRBD2 call made by TCRdb goes unchecked. The sequencing input was blood T cells: a sorted CD56 or NKG2C T cell subset, CD4+ or CD8+ T cells, or bulk PBMC T cells (not recorded which). This TCR came from a woman between 45 and 60 years old in good health. This chain's CDR3 is CASSLGTSGSEQFF.